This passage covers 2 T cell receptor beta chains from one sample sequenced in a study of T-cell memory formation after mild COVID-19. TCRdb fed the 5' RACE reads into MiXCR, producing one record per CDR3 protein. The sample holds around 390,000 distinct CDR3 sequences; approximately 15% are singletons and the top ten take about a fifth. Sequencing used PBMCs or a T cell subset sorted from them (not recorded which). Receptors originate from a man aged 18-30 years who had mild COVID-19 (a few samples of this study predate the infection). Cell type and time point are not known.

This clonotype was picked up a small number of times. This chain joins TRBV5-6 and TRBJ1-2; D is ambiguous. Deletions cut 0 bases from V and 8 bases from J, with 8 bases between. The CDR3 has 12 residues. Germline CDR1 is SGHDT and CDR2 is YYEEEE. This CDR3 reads CASSLVEVGYTF. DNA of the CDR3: TGTGCCAGCAGCTTGGTTGAAGTAGGCTACACCTTC.

CDR3 nucleotides: TGTGCCAGCAGTCTAGGGCTCCTCACCGAGCAGTACTTC. It specifies CASSLGLLTEQYF. The V call is TRBV2, the J call TRBJ2-7; the D is unclear. Germline CDR1 is SNHLY and CDR2 is FYNNEI. CDR3 length: 13 amino acids. The V end lost 5 bases, the J end lost 6 bases, and 14 bases lay between the germline ends.